A selection of T cell receptor beta chains follows, all from one sample in a study of long-term antiretroviral therapy in people with HIV. Generated by immunoSEQ multiplex PCR, the TCRdb table keeps only in-frame clones and is missing some. The sample shows about 8,500 clones, about 83% of them seen only once. Material: unsorted PBMCs, obtained 0.3 years before starting antiretroviral therapy. Receptor source: a man aged 25-45 years with HIV. Each CDR3 is given with its conserved first and last residue. The D gene is left open where the match is weak. Clone size is not always given. Where it is, it says once, few, many or a class for expanded clones.

V,J,D,size,CDR3,DNA
TRBV6-5,TRBJ1-1,NA,NA,CASSYRPNTEAFF,TGTGCCAGCAGTTACAGACCGAACACTGAAGCTTTCTTT
TRBV6-1,TRBJ2-5,NA,NA,CASSEAWQQETQYF,TGTGCCAGCAGTGAAGCATGGCAGCAAGAGACCCAGTACTTC
TRBV19,TRBJ1-5,NA,NA,CASSPLHGQPQHF,TGTGCCAGTAGCCCACTCCATGGACAGCCCCAGCATTTT
TRBV5-4,TRBJ1-6,TRBD1,few,CASSYRGMNSPLHF,TGTGCCAGCAGCTACAGGGGTATGAATTCACCCCTCCACTTT
TRBV19,TRBJ1-5,NA,few,CASSVSDFSNQPQHF,TGTGCCAGTAGTGTCTCCGATTTTAGCAATCAGCCCCAGCATTTT
TRBV7-9,TRBJ2-5,NA,once,CASKTEETQYF,TGTGCCAGCAAAACGGAGGAGACCCAGTACTTC
TRBV28,TRBJ2-7,TRBD2,NA,CASSLIPSGSTYEQYF,TGTGCCAGCAGTTTGATCCCTAGCGGGAGCACCTACGAGCAGTACTTC
TRBV4-3,TRBJ2-2,TRBD2,NA,CASSQEKPAGGSTGELFF,TGCGCCAGCAGCCAAGAGAAGCCGGCGGGGGGGAGCACCGGGGAGCTGTTTTTT
TRBV28,TRBJ1-5,NA,NA,CASSFKGLGQPQHF,TGTGCCAGCAGTTTTAAGGGTTTAGGTCAGCCCCAGCATTTT
TRBV11-2,TRBJ1-4,NA,NA,CASSLGSLANEKLFF,TGTGCCAGCAGCTTAGGTTCTTTAGCTAATGAAAAACTGTTTTTT
TRBV28,TRBJ1-1,TRBD1,few,CASSSGQGYTEAFF,TGTGCCAGCAGTTCGGGACAGGGATACACTGAAGCTTTCTTT
TRBV29-1,TRBJ2-2,TRBD2,NA,CSARAGGDGELFF,TGCAGCGCCCGAGCGGGGGGGGACGGGGAGCTGTTTTTT
TRBV5-1,TRBJ2-3,TRBD2,NA,CASSFKNGGGDTDTQYF,TGCGCCAGCAGCTTTAAAAACGGCGGGGGAGACACAGATACGCAGTATTTT
TRBV28,TRBJ1-6,NA,few,CASTLDRMNSPLHF,TGTGCCAGCACCCTCGACAGAATGAATTCACCCCTCCACTTT
TRBV5-6,TRBJ1-1,TRBD1,NA,CASSNHRGPNTEAFF,TGTGCCAGCAGCAACCACAGGGGGCCGAACACTGAAGCTTTCTTT
TRBV18,TRBJ2-3,NA,NA,CASSPPNSLTDTQYF,TGTGCCAGCTCACCACCGAACAGTCTCACAGATACGCAGTATTTT
TRBV29-1,TRBJ2-7,TRBD1,NA,CSVEGQGFEQYF,TGCAGCGTTGAGGGACAGGGGTTCGAGCAGTACTTC
TRBV6-5,TRBJ2-5,TRBD1,NA,CASRDRDREETQYF,TGTGCCAGCAGGGACCGGGACAGGGAAGAGACCCAGTACTTC
TRBV2,TRBJ2-7,NA,NA,CASYDRTYEQYF,TGTGCCAGTTATGACAGAACCTACGAGCAGTACTTC
TRBV28,TRBJ2-7,NA,NA,CASSLQGYEQYF,TGTGCCAGCAGTTTACAGGGGTACGAGCAGTACTTC
TRBV5-6,TRBJ1-1,TRBD1,NA,CASSLVGQVMNTEAFF,TGTGCCAGCAGCTTGGTGGGACAGGTAATGAACACTGAAGCTTTCTTT
TRBV6-5,TRBJ2-7,TRBD1,NA,CASSYSRTGGYEQYF,TGTGCCAGCAGTTACTCTCGAACAGGGGGGTACGAGCAGTACTTC
TRBV15,TRBJ2-5,TRBD2,NA,CATSRDRPSGQETQYF,TGTGCCACCAGCAGAGATAGGCCTAGCGGCCAAGAGACCCAGTACTTC
TRBV28,TRBJ2-1,NA,NA,CASSLSRGLGTTADTEQFF,TGTGCCAGCAGTTTATCGCGGGGTTTAGGGACAACGGCCGATACTGAGCAGTTCTTC
TRBV5-4,TRBJ2-5,TRBD1,NA,CASGPGQAKETQYF,TGTGCCAGCGGTCCGGGACAGGCAAAGGAGACCCAGTACTTC
TRBV7-2,TRBJ1-3,NA,NA,CASTRRAGPGNTIYF,TGTGCCAGCACAAGACGGGCGGGGCCTGGAAACACCATATATTTT
TRBV5-1,TRBJ1-4,TRBD1,NA,CASSLATGSEKLFF,TGCGCCAGCAGCTTGGCGACAGGGAGCGAAAAACTGTTTTTT
TRBV7-2,TRBJ2-1,NA,few,CASSLGASEQFF,TGTGCCAGCAGCTTAGGAGCATCTGAGCAGTTCTTC
TRBV27,TRBJ1-5,NA,NA,CASSLSGGHQPQHF,TGTGCCAGCAGTTTATCTGGGGGGCACCAGCCCCAGCATTTT
TRBV27,TRBJ2-1,NA,NA,CASSLSADAYNEQFF,TGTGCCAGCAGTTTATCAGCGGACGCTTACAATGAGCAGTTCTTC
TRBV5-1,TRBJ2-7,NA,NA,CASSLESDVRTREQYF,TGCGCCAGCAGCTTGGAAAGTGACGTAAGGACCCGCGAGCAGTACTTC
TRBV5-5,TRBJ2-7,TRBD2,NA,CASSLVASGSYEQYF,TGTGCCAGCAGCTTGGTGGCTAGCGGGAGCTACGAGCAGTACTTC
TRBV5-4,TRBJ2-3,TRBD2,NA,CASSPGERGGTDTQYF,TGTGCCAGCAGCCCTGGGGAGCGGGGGGGGACAGATACGCAGTATTTT
TRBV10-1,TRBJ2-7,TRBD1,NA,CASSGQGKYEQYF,TGCGCCAGCAGTGGACAGGGAAAGTACGAGCAGTACTTC
TRBV7-9,TRBJ1-2,NA,NA,CASSLASGYTF,TGTGCCAGCAGCTTAGCTAGCGGCTACACCTTC
TRBV2,TRBJ1-3,NA,NA,CASILERGTGNTIYF,TGTGCCAGCATCCTGGAACGTGGTACTGGAAACACCATATATTTT
TRBV4-2,TRBJ1-1,TRBD1,NA,CASSGQGYVNTEAFF,TGTGCCAGCAGCGGACAGGGCTATGTGAACACTGAAGCTTTCTTT
TRBV19,TRBJ2-1,TRBD1,NA,CASRQNLGGNNEQFF,TGTGCCAGCAGGCAAAACCTAGGGGGCAACAATGAGCAGTTCTTC
TRBV2,TRBJ1-5,NA,medium-sized,CASSEALGGRNQPQHF,TGTGCCAGCAGTGAAGCGCTTGGGGGACGCAATCAGCCCCAGCATTTT
TRBV12-5,TRBJ2-1,NA,NA,CASGLWSSYNEQFF,TGTGCTAGTGGTTTGTGGAGCTCCTACAATGAGCAGTTCTTC
TRBV7-2,TRBJ2-2,NA,once,CASSLFTHLVATGELFF,TGTGCCAGCAGCTTATTCACGCACCTCGTGGCCACCGGGGAGCTGTTTTTT
TRBV9,TRBJ2-1,TRBD2,few,CASSFGLAGGNEQFF,TGTGCCAGCAGTTTCGGACTAGCGGGGGGGAATGAGCAGTTCTTC
TRBV19,TRBJ1-1,NA,NA,CASRWGNTEAFF,TGTGCCAGTAGGTGGGGGAACACTGAAGCTTTCTTT
TRBV11-2,TRBJ2-1,TRBD2,NA,CASSLLAGGDEQFF,TGTGCCAGCAGCTTACTAGCGGGAGGTGATGAGCAGTTCTTC
TRBV4-2,TRBJ1-1,NA,NA,CASSQDLGGEGKLTEAFF,TGTGCCAGCAGCCAAGACCTAGGAGGGGAGGGTAAGTTGACTGAAGCTTTCTTT
TRBV27,TRBJ2-3,NA,NA,CASSDIAPDTQYF,TGTGCCAGCAGCGACATAGCCCCAGATACGCAGTATTTT
TRBV6-5,TRBJ2-7,NA,NA,CASSRNQESSYEQYF,TGTGCCAGCAGTCGAAATCAGGAGAGCTCCTACGAGCAGTACTTC
TRBV5-6,TRBJ1-2,TRBD1,NA,CASRRTGRNYGYTF,TGTGCCAGCAGACGGACAGGAAGAAACTATGGCTACACCTTC
TRBV7-9,TRBJ1-5,TRBD1,NA,CASSLVSGTGGSNQPQHF,TGTGCCAGCAGCTTAGTGTCAGGGACAGGGGGTTCCAATCAGCCCCAGCATTTT